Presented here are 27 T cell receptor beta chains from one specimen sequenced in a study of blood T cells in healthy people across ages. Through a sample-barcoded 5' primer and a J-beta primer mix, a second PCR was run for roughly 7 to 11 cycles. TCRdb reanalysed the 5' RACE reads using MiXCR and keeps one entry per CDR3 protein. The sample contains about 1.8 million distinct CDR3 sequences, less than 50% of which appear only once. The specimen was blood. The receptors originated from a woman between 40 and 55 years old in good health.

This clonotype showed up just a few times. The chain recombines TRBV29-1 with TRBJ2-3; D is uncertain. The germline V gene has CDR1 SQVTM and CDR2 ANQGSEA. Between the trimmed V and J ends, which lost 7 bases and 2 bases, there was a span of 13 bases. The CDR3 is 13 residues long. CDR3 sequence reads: CSATAGYTDTQYF. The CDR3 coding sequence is TGCAGCGCTACGGCAGGATACACAGATACGCAGTATTTT.

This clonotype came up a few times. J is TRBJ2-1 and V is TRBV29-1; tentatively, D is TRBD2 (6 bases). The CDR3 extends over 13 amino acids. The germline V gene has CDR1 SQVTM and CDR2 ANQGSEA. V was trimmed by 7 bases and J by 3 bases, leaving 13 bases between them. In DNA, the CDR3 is TGCAGCGCCACCGGGACTTTCTACAATGAGCAGTTCTTC. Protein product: CSATGTFYNEQFF.

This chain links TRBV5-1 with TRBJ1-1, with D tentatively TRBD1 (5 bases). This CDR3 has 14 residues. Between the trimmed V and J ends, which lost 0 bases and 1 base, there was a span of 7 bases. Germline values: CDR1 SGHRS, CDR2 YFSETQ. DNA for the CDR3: TGCGCCAGCAGCTTGGGGGACGAGAACACTGAAGCTTTCTTT. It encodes CASSLGDENTEAFF.

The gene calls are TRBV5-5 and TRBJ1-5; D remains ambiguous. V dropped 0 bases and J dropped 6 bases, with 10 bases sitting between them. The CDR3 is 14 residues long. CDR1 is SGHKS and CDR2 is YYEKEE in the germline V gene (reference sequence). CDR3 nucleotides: TGTGCCAGCAGCTTGGGAGGGTTCGGTCAGCCCCAGCATTTT. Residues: CASSLGGFGQPQHF.

CDR3 coding DNA: TGCAGTGCTAGTGAAAGCGGGGGGCCCACAGATACGCAGTATTTT. It codes for CSASESGGPTDTQYF. V is TRBV20-1 and J is TRBJ2-3; TRBD2 matches at 9 bases. V dropped 3 bases and J dropped 2; count of bases not matched to a gene: 6. Per germline, CDR1 DFQATT and CDR2 SNEGSKA (reference sequence). The CDR3 is 15 amino acids.

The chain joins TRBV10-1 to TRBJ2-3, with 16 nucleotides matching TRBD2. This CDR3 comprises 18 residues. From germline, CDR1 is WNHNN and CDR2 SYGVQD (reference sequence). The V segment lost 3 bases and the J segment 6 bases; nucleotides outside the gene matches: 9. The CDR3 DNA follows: TGCGCCAGCAGTGATCCTGGGACTAGCGGGGGGGCCGCGGATACGCAGTATTTT. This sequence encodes CASSDPGTSGGAADTQYF.

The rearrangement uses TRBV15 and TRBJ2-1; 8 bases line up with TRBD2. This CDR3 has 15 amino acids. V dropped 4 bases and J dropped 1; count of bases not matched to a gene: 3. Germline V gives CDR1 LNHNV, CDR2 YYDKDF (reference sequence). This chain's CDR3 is CATSTRGASYNEQFF. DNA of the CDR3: TGTGCCACCAGCACGCGGGGGGCATCCTACAATGAGCAGTTCTTC.

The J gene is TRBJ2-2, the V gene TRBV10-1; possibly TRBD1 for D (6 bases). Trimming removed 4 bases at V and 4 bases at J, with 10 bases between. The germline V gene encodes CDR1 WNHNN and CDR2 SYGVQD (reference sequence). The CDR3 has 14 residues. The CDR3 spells CASSVQGSTGELFF. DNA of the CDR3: TGCGCCAGCAGTGTTCAGGGGAGCACCGGGGAGCTGTTTTTT.

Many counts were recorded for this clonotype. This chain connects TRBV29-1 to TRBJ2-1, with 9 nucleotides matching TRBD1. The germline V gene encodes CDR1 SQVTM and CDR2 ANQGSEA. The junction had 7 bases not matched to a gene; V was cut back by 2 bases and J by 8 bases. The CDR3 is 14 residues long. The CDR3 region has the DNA TGCAGCGTTGAACCGACGGGACAGGGTTATGAGCAGTTCTTC. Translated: CSVEPTGQGYEQFF.

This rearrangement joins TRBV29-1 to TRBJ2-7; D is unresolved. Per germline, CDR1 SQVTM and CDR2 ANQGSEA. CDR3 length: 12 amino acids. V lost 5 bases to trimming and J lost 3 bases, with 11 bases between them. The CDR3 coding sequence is TGCAGCGTTTATGGGGATGGCTACGAGCAGTACTTC. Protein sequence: CSVYGDGYEQYF.

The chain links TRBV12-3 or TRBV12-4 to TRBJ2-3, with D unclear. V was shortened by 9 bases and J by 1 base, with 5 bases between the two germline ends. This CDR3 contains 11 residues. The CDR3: CARRGTDTQYF. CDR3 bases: TGTGCCAGAAGGGGCACAGATACGCAGTATTTT.

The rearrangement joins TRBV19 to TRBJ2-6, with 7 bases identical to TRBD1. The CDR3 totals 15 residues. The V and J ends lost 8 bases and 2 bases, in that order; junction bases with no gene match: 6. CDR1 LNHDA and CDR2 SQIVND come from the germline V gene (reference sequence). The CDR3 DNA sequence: TGTGCCAGTCTAACAGGGGCGGCTGGGGCCAACGTCCTGACTTTC. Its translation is CASLTGAAGANVLTF.

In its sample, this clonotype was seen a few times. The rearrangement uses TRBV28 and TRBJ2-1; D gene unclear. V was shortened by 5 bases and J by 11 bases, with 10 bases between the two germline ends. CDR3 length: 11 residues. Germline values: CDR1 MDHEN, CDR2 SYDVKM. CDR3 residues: CASSQFGKQFF. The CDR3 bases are TGTGCCAGCAGTCAGTTTGGAAAGCAGTTCTTC.

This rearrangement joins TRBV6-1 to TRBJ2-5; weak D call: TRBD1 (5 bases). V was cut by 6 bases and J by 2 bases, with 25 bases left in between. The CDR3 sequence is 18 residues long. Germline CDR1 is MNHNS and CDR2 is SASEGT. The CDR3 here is CASSILHRTRIPQETQYF. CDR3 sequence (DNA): TGTGCCAGCAGCATTCTACACAGGACACGAATTCCTCAAGAGACCCAGTACTTC.

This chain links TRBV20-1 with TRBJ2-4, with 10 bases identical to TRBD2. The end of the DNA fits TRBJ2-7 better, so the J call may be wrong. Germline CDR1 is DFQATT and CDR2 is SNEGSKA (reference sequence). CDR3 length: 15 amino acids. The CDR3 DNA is TGCAGTGCTCAATATAGCGGGGGGCCCCGCTACGAGCAGTACTTC. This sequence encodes CSAQYSGGPRYEQYF.

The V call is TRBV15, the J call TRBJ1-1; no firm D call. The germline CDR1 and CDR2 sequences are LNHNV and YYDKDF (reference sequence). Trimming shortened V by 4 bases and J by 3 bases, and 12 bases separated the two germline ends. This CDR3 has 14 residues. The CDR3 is CATSTLGADTEAFF. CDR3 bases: TGTGCCACCAGCACCCTAGGTGCGGACACTGAAGCTTTCTTT.

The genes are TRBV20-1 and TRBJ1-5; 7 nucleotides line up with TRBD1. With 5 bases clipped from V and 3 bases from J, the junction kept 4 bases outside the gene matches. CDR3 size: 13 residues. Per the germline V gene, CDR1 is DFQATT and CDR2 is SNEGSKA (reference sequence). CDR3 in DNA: TGCAGTGCTGGGGGACAGTTCAATCAGCCCCAGCATTTT. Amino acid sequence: CSAGGQFNQPQHF.

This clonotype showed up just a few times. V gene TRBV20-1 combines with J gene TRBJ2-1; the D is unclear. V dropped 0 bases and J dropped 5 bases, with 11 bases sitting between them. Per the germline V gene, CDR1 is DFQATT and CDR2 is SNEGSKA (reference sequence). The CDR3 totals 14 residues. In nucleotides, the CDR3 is TGCAGTGCTAGAGACCCCCACACCAACAATGAGCAGTTCTTC. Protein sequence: CSARDPHTNNEQFF.

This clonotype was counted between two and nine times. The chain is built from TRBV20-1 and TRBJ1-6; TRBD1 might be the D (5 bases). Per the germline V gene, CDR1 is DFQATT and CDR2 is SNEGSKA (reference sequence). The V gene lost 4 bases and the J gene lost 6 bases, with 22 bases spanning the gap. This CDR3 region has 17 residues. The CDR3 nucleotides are TGCAGTGCTATCCCGACCGGGACGGCCTTTCTTAATTCACCCCTCCACTTT. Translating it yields CSAIPTGTAFLNSPLHF.

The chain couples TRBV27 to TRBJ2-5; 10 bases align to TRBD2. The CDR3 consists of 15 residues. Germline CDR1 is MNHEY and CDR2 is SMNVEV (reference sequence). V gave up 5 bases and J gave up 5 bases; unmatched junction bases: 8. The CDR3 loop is CASSAVAGGRETQYF. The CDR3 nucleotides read TGTGCCAGCAGTGCCGTAGCGGGGGGCCGGGAGACCCAGTACTTC.

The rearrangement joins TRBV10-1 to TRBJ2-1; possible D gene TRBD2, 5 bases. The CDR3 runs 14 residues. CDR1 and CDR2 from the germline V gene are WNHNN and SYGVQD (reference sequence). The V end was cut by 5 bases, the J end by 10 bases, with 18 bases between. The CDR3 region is CASSKGWVEGEQFF. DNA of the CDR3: TGCGCCAGCAGTAAAGGGTGGGTAGAGGGCGAGCAGTTCTTC.

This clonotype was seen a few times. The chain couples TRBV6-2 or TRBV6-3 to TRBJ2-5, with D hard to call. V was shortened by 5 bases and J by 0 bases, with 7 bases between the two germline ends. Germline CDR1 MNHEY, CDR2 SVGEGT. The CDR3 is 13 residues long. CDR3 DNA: TGTGCCAGCAGTGATCTCAACCAAGAGACCCAGTACTTC. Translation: CASSDLNQETQYF.

CDR3 coding DNA: TGTGCCAGCAGCTTGGAGCAGGAGGACTCTGGAAACACCATATATTTT. It codes for CASSLEQEDSGNTIYF. J is TRBJ1-3 and V is TRBV5-7; D uncertain. TRBV5-7 is placed among ORFs of uncertain function. CDR3 length: 16 amino acids. V was cut by 0 bases and J by 0 bases, with 10 bases left in between.

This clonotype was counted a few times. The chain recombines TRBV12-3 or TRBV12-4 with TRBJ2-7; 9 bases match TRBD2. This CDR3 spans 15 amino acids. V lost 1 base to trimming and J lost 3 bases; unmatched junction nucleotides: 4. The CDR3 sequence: CASSLGSSGVYEQYF. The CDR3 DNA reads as TGTGCCAGCAGTTTAGGGTCTAGCGGGGTCTACGAGCAGTACTTC.

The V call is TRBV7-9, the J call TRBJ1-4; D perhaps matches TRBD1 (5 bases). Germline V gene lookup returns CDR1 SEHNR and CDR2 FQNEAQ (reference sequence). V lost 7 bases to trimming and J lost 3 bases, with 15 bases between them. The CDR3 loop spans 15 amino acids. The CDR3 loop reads CASNHIGQANEKLFF. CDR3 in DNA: TGTGCCAGCAATCACATTGGACAAGCTAATGAAAAACTGTTTTTT. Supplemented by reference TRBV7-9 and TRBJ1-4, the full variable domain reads DTGVSQNPRHKITKRGQNVTFRCDPISEHNRLYWYRQTLGQGPEFLTYFQNEAQLEKSRLLSDRFSAERPKGSFSTLEIQRTEQGDSAMYLCASNHIGQANEKLFFGSGTQLSVL.

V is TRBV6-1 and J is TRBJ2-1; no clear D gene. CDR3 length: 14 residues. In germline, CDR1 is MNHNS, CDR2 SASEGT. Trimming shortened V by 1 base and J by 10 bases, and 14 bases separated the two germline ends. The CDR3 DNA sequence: TGTGCCAGCAGTGAAGAGTTGTTGGTTTCCGAGCAGTTCTTC. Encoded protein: CASSEELLVSEQFF.

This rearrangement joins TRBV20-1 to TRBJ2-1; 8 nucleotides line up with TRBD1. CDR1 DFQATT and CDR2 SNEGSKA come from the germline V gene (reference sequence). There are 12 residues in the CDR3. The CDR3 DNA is TGCAGCGCCCGTACAGGGGGCAATGAGCAGTTCTTC. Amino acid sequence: CSARTGGNEQFF.